This T cell receptor (beta chain) stems from a study of blood T cell repertoires in COVID-19. Study details: Specimens from acute and convalescent COVID-19 originated in the United States, Italy and Spain. Nucleic acid was either cDNA or gDNA, and it came from T cells, B-cell-depleted T cells, or PBMCs.

In the original analysis: Nucleated cell number was recorded as an estimate derived from reference gene primer amplification. Clones were sequenced by immunoSEQ multiplex PCR, and TCRdb holds only the in-frame ones, with some missing. The D gene and trimming were derived from the DNA, and the V and J assignments and clone size from that table. The sample yields approximately 97,000 clones, more than 75% seen once. The germline gives CDR1 MDHEN, CDR2 SYDVKM. This CDR3 is 15 amino acids long. V was clipped by 5 bases and J by 6 bases; unmatched bases: 9. This clone was detected once. The chain carries TRBV28 and TRBJ1-5, with TRBD1 matching over 8 bases. The source is a man in his fifties or sixties with active or convalescent COVID-19. Sequenced input: peripheral blood. This chain's CDR3 is CASSPGQGYGQPQHF. The CDR3 DNA follows: TGTGCCAGCAGTCCCGGACAGGGATATGGTCAGCCCCAGCATTTT.